This is a list of T cell receptor beta chains from one sample in a study of cytomegalovirus exposure and HLA in healthy donors. Method: immunoSEQ multiplex PCR; TCRdb's copy keeps in-frame clones and lacks some. This table lists more than 110,000 clones. The specimen sequenced was PBMCs. The receptors stem from a man aged 35-49 years in good health and CMV-seronegative. Each CDR3 is given with its conserved first and last residue. A D gene is named only where the DNA matches it firmly.

cdr3_aa,cdr3_nt,v_call,d_call,j_call
CASSLDRDEQFF,TGTGCCAGCAGTTTAGATCGGGATGAGCAGTTCTTC,TRBV27,.,TRBJ2-1
CASSSLVGQGGGYTF,TGCGCCAGCAGCTCCCTAGTCGGACAGGGTGGTGGCTACACCTTC,TRBV5-1,TRBD1,TRBJ1-2
CASQEGVGNQPQHF,TGTGCCAGCCAAGAGGGGGTGGGCAATCAGCCCCAGCATTTT,TRBV6-5,.,TRBJ1-5
CASSVTGTLPGELFF,TGTGCCAGCAGCGTAACAGGGACGTTACCCGGGGAGCTGTTTTTT,TRBV9,.,TRBJ2-2
CASSLTAGGYGYTF,TGTGCCAGCAGCTTAACGGCAGGGGGCTACGGCTACACCTTC,TRBV7-3,TRBD1,TRBJ1-2
CASSLSVGAGVSSTDTQYF,TGTGCCAGCAGCCTCTCCGTGGGGGCGGGGGTTTCTAGCACAGATACGCAGTATTTT,TRBV7-2,.,TRBJ2-3
CASSESPAVNYNEQFF,TGTGCCAGCAGTGAATCCCCAGCGGTTAATTACAATGAGCAGTTCTTC,TRBV25-1,.,TRBJ2-1
CASTSTGTGGYTF,TGTGCCAGCACCTCTACAGGGACAGGTGGCTACACCTTC,TRBV6-5,TRBD1,TRBJ1-2
CSVKGPTLGPGELFF,TGCAGCGTGAAGGGGCCGACGCTTGGTCCCGGGGAGCTGTTTTTT,TRBV29-1,.,TRBJ2-2
CASSGQALSYEQYF,TGTGCCAGCTCAGGGCAGGCCCTCTCCTACGAGCAGTACTTC,TRBV18,.,TRBJ2-7
CASSIGGSDQETQYF,TGTGCCAGTAGTATAGGTGGGAGTGATCAAGAGACCCAGTACTTC,TRBV19,.,TRBJ2-5
CASSWGGNYNEQFF,TGCGCCAGCAGCTGGGGCGGAAACTACAATGAGCAGTTCTTC,TRBV5-1,.,TRBJ2-1
CASSVAGIPQQETQYF,TGTGCCAGCAGCGTAGCCGGGATCCCTCAACAAGAGACCCAGTACTTC,TRBV9,.,TRBJ2-5
CASKTGYGYTF,TGTGCCAGCAAGACAGGGTATGGCTACACCTTC,TRBV7-3,TRBD1,TRBJ1-2
CASSLEDRGYSGNTIYF,TGTGCCAGCAGCCTAGAGGACAGGGGCTACTCTGGAAACACCATATATTTT,TRBV9,TRBD1,TRBJ1-3
CASSESSPGADTQYF,TGTGCCAGCAGTGAATCATCCCCAGGCGCAGATACGCAGTATTTT,TRBV2,.,TRBJ2-3
CASSPPQGLNGYTF,TGTGCCAGCTCACCACCGCAGGGGCTGAATGGCTACACCTTC,TRBV18,.,TRBJ1-2
CASSQNRGTDTQYF,TGCGCCAGCAGCCAAAACAGGGGCACAGATACGCAGTATTTT,TRBV5-1,.,TRBJ2-3
CASSFRGLDEKLFF,TGTGCCAGCAGCTTCAGGGGTCTTGATGAAAAACTGTTTTTT,TRBV11-3,.,TRBJ1-4
CSASSLETQYF,TGCAGTGCTAGTAGTCTTGAGACCCAGTACTTC,TRBV20-1,.,TRBJ2-5
CSVVGAWYQETQYF,TGCAGCGTTGTGGGGGCCTGGTACCAAGAGACCCAGTACTTC,TRBV29-1,.,TRBJ2-5
CASSISAGGHGEQFF,TGTGCCAGTAGTATAAGTGCGGGGGGCCATGGTGAGCAGTTCTTC,TRBV19,TRBD2,TRBJ2-1
CASSFCTQNASYEQYF,TGTGCCAGCAGCTTTTGTACTCAAAACGCCTCCTACGAGCAGTACTTC,TRBV7-3,.,TRBJ2-7
CASSERVGGADNEQFF,TGTGCCAGCAGTGAAAGGGTCGGGGGGGCCGACAATGAGCAGTTCTTC,TRBV2,TRBD2,TRBJ2-1
CASSPQANTGELFF,TGTGCCAGTAGTCCCCAGGCTAACACCGGGGAGCTGTTTTTT,TRBV19,.,TRBJ2-2
CASSQVQGSTVANYGYTF,TGCGCCAGCAGCCAAGTTCAGGGCAGTACGGTCGCTAACTATGGCTACACCTTC,TRBV4-3,.,TRBJ1-2
CASSLVAGGDTQYF,TGTGCCAGCAGCTTAGTAGCGGGGGGTGATACGCAGTATTTT,TRBV7-2,TRBD2,TRBJ2-3
CATALDFEQYF,TGTGCCACCGCCCTAGATTTCGAGCAGTACTTC,TRBV28,.,TRBJ2-7
CASSLGQGYQETQYF,TGTGCCAGCAGCTTGGGACAGGGATACCAAGAGACCCAGTACTTC,TRBV7-3,TRBD1,TRBJ2-5
CASSVDGLAGNEQFF,TGTGCCAGCAGCGTAGACGGACTAGCGGGGAATGAGCAGTTCTTC,TRBV9,TRBD2,TRBJ2-1
CASRPTGTGSYEQYF,TGTGCCAGCAGGCCTACAGGGACAGGCTCCTACGAGCAGTACTTC,TRBV2,TRBD1,TRBJ2-7
CASSLGWDRGHEQYF,TGTGCCAGCAGCTTAGGCTGGGACAGGGGGCACGAGCAGTACTTC,TRBV7-3,TRBD1,TRBJ2-7